This T cell receptor beta chain was profiled in a study of tumor and adjacent non-tumor tissue in lung cancer. Whole-study results and caveats: Significantly higher TCR diversity was found in tumor than normal lung. Top 100 clones took a larger repertoire share in normal lung.

Three rounds of nested PCR, following a modified ARM-PCR protocol, produced the TCRbeta library. TCRdb reprocessed the multiplex PCR reads with MiXCR, giving one entry per CDR3 protein. Of about 110,000 distinct CDR3 sequences in the sample, 75% were seen once. This sample's RNA came from whole unsorted tissue. Concerning this clonotype itself: Its antigen is unknown. Given a much more abundant clone one base away, this may be a read error.

CDR3 length: 13 residues. Deletions cut 8 bases from V and 8 bases from J, with 18 bases between. Germline V gene data show CDR1 as MNHEY and CDR2 as SVGEGT. Sequenced material: lung tumor tissue. The rearrangement joins TRBV6-2 or TRBV6-3 to TRBJ1-2, with no clear D. This TCR was recovered from a woman in her sixties with non-small cell lung cancer. For the CDR3, the DNA is TGTGCCAGCCACTCGGACCGAAAGGAGGGCTACACCTTC. Its translation: CASHSDRKEGYTF.